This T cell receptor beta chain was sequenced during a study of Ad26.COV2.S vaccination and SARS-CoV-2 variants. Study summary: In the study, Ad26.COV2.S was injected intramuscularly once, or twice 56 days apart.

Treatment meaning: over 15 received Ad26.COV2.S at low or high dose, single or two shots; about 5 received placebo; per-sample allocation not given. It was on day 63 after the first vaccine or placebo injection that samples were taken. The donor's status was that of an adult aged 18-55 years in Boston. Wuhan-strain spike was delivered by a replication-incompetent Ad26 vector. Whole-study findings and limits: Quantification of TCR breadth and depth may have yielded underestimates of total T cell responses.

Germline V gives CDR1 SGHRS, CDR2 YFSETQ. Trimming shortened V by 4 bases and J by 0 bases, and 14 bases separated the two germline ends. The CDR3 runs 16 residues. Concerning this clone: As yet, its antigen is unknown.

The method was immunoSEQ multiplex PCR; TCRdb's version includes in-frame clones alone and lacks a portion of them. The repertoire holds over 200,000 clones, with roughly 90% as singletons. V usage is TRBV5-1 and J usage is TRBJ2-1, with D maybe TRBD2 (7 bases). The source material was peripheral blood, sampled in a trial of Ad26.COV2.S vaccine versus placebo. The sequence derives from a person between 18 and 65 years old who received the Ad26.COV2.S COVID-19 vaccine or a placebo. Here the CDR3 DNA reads TGCGCCAGCAGCCTGGAGGGGGGGAGCTCCTACAATGAGCAGTTCTTC. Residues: CASSLEGGSSYNEQFF.